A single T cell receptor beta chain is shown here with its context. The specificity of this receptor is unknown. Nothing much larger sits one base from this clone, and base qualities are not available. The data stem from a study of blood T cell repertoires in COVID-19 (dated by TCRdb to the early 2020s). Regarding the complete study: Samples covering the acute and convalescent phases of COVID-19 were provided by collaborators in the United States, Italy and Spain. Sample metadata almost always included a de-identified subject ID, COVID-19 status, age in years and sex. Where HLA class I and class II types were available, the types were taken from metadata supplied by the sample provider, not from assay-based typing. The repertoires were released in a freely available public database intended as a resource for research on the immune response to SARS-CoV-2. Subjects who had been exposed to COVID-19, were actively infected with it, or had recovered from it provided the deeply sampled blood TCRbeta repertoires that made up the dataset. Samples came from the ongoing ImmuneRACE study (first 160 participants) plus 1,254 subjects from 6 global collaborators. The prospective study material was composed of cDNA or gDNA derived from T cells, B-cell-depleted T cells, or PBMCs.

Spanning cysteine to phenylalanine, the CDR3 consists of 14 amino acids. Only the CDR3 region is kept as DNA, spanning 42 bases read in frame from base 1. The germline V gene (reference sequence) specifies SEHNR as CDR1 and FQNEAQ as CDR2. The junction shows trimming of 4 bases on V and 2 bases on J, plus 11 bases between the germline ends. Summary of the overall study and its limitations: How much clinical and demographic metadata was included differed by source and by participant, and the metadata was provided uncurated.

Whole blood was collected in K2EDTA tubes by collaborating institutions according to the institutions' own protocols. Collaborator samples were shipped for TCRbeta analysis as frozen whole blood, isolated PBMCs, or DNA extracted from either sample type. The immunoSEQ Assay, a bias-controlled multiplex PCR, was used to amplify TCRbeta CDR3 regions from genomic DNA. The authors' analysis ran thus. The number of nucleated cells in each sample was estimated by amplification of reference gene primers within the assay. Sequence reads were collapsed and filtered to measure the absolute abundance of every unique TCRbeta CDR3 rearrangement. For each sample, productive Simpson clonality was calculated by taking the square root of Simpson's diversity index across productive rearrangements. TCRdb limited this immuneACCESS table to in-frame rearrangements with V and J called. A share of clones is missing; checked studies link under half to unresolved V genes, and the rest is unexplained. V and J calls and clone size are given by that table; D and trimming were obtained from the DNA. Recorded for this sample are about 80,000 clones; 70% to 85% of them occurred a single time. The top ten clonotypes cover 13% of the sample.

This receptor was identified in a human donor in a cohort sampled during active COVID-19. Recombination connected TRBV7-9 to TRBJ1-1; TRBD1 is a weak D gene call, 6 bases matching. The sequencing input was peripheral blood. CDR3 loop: CASSWGGLNTEAFF. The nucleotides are TGTGCCAGCAGCTGGGGGGGCCTTAACACTGAAGCTTTCTTT. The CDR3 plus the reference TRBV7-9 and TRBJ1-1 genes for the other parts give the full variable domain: DTGVSQNPRHKITKRGQNVTFRCDPISEHNRLYWYRQTLGQGPEFLTYFQNEAQLEKSRLLSDRFSAERPKGSFSTLEIQRTEQGDSAMYLCASSWGGLNTEAFFGQGTRLTVV.